Listed here are 18 T cell receptor beta chains from one sample, sequenced in a study of radiotherapy plus CTLA-4 blockade in lung cancer. TCRdb's table, derived via immunoSEQ multiplex PCR, lists solely in-frame clones and lacks some. The sample lists about 98,000 clones; 82% were seen once. This specimen consisted of peripheral blood, obtained from a patient treated with radiotherapy plus ipilimumab. These TCRs come from a human donor with non-small cell lung cancer who had a partial response to radiotherapy plus ipilimumab.

J is TRBJ1-4 and V is TRBV5-6; no clear D. Per germline, CDR1 SGHDT and CDR2 YYEEEE. V lost 3 bases and J lost 4, with 13 bases in between. The CDR3 length is 15 residues. The CDR3 region has the DNA TGTGCCAGCAGCTCGGGGTATGGTAATAATGAAAAACTGTTTTTT. It codes for CASSSGYGNNEKLFF.

The rearrangement uses TRBV2 and TRBJ2-1, with D maybe TRBD1 (7 bases). In germline, CDR1 is SNHLY, CDR2 FYNNEI. Trimming left V 5 bases short and J 7 bases short, with 15 bases between. The CDR3 extends over 14 amino acids. DNA for the CDR3: TGTGCCAGCAGTTTGCTAGCAGGGGGGAATGAGCAGTTCTTC. This sequence encodes CASSLLAGGNEQFF.

The gene calls are TRBV4-2 and TRBJ1-2; TRBD1 aligns across 7 bases. CDR1 is LGHNA and CDR2 is YNFKEQ in the germline V gene. V lost 2 bases, J lost 2 bases, and 5 bases stayed unmatched. The CDR3 sequence is 15 residues long. The CDR3 nucleotides are TGTGCCAGCAGCCAATCAGGGGGTGCGAACTATGGCTACACCTTC. Translating gives CASSQSGGANYGYTF.

The J gene is TRBJ2-5, the V gene TRBV7-3; TRBD2 might be the D (6 bases). CDR1 and CDR2 (germline): SGHTA, FQGTGA. V dropped 2 bases and J dropped 5 bases, with 15 bases sitting between them. The CDR3 sequence is 15 residues long. CDR3 residues: CASSLLAGNLETQYF. The CDR3 DNA follows: TGTGCCAGCAGCTTACTGGCGGGAAATCTGGAGACCCAGTACTTC.

The rearrangement links TRBV2 to TRBJ2-5, with a tentative D call TRBD1 (6 bases). Germline V gives CDR1 SNHLY, CDR2 FYNNEI. This CDR3 is built from 14 residues. Between the trimmed V and J ends, which lost 5 bases and 5 bases, there was a span of 15 bases. The CDR3 DNA reads as TGTGCCAGCAGTAGCCAGGGGCAAGGGGAGACCCAGTACTTC. This gives the protein CASSSQGQGETQYF.

This chain joins TRBV5-1 and TRBJ1-1, with 8 positions matching TRBD1. The CDR3 covers 17 residues. CDR1 and CDR2 from the germline V gene are SGHRS and YFSETQ. With 3 bases clipped from V and 0 bases from J, the junction kept 10 bases outside the gene matches. The CDR3 sequence: CASSSRPGQDMNTEAFF. CDR3 coding DNA: TGCGCCAGCAGCTCCCGCCCGGGACAGGACATGAACACTGAAGCTTTCTTT.

This clone was detected a few times. V gene TRBV5-6 combines with J gene TRBJ2-1; D is unresolved. This CDR3 is built from 16 residues. V lost 0 bases to trimming and J lost 4 bases, with 14 bases between them. Germline values: CDR1 SGHDT, CDR2 YYEEEE. CDR3 DNA sequence: TGTGCCAGCAGCTTGGTGGGCAGAGTATCTTACAATGAGCAGTTCTTC. As protein: CASSLVGRVSYNEQFF.

The V gene is TRBV7-6, the J gene TRBJ2-2; D is perhaps TRBD2 (5 bases). There are 16 residues in the CDR3. Germline V gives CDR1 SGHVS, CDR2 FNYEAQ. V dropped 5 bases and J dropped 4 bases, with 17 bases sitting between them. CDR3 DNA: TGTGCCAGCAGCCACAATATACAGAGGGCCACCGGGGAGCTGTTTTTT. Its protein is CASSHNIQRATGELFF.

CDR3 bases: TGTGCCAGCTCACCACCTGTAGGTAGCGGGGCCTACGAGCAGTACTTC. Its protein product is CASSPPVGSGAYEQYF. The gene calls are TRBV18 and TRBJ2-7; 8 bases line up with TRBD2. This CDR3 contains 16 residues. Germline V lookup: CDR1 KGHSH, CDR2 LQKENI. Trimming removed 0 bases from V and 2 bases from J; junction bases left unmatched: 6.

In its sample, this clone was seen a few times. V is TRBV5-1 and J is TRBJ2-2; D is unresolved. Trimming cost V 4 bases and J 2 bases, with 6 bases left between them. Germline loops: CDR1 SGHRS, CDR2 YFSETQ. This CDR3 region has 13 residues. The CDR3 coding sequence is TGCGCCAGCAGCGAGGATAACACCGGGGAGCTGTTTTTT. Residues: CASSEDNTGELFF.

V gene TRBV27 combines with J gene TRBJ2-3, with D perhaps matching TRBD1 (6 bases). Deletions cut 6 bases from V and 2 bases from J, with 12 bases between. Germline assignment: CDR1 MNHEY and CDR2 SMNVEV (reference sequence). The CDR3 contains 14 residues. The CDR3 sequence: CASSFRDTTDTQYF. For the CDR3, the DNA is TGTGCCAGCAGCTTCCGGGACACCACAGATACGCAGTATTTT.

The V call is TRBV5-1, the J call TRBJ1-3, with D maybe TRBD1 (6 bases). Germline assignment: CDR1 SGHRS and CDR2 YFSETQ. V lost 0 bases and J 4 bases, leaving 11 bases between the germline ends. The CDR3 is 15 amino acids. CDR3 amino acids: CASSLEGGWGNTIYF. The CDR3 DNA is TGCGCCAGCAGCTTGGAAGGGGGATGGGGAAACACCATATATTTT.

Of note for this clone: The sample contains more than one DNA sequence encoding this CDR3. V usage is TRBV6-5 and J usage is TRBJ1-1; 8 bases match TRBD1. The V and J ends lost 2 bases and 4 bases, in that order; junction bases with no gene match: 6. The CDR3 has 15 residues. Germline V gene data show CDR1 as MNHEY and CDR2 as SVGAGI. This chain's CDR3 is CASSYQGQGGTEAFF. CDR3 in DNA: TGTGCCAGCAGTTACCAAGGACAGGGCGGCACTGAAGCTTTCTTT.

The V call is TRBV12-5, the J call TRBJ1-4, with TRBD1 identical over 10 bases. The CDR3 length is 17 residues. V was clipped by 4 bases and J by 7 bases; unmatched bases: 12. The germline V gene has CDR1 LGHNT and CDR2 FRNRAP. The CDR3 here is CASGSPIGRDRGEKLFF. As DNA, the CDR3 is TGTGCTAGTGGTTCACCAATCGGCCGGGACAGGGGTGAAAAACTGTTTTTT.

A remark on this clone: Other DNA sequences in the sample encode the same CDR3. The chain combines TRBV7-3 with TRBJ2-7; a weak D match, TRBD1 (5 bases). This CDR3 spans 14 amino acids. The germline V gene has CDR1 SGHTA and CDR2 FQGTGA. The ends were cut back, 1 base at V and 3 bases at J, with 10 bases in the middle. CDR3 in DNA: TGTGCCAGCAGCTTAAAAGTAGGGGACTACGAGCAGTACTTC. Amino acid sequence: CASSLKVGDYEQYF.

The chain has TRBV2 and TRBJ1-1; possible D gene TRBD1, 5 bases. Germline lookup yields CDR1 SNHLY and CDR2 FYNNEI. The CDR3 contains 15 residues. Trimming took 0 bases from V and 5 from J, leaving 13 bases between them. The CDR3 DNA reads TGTGCCAGCAGTGAAGCGTGGGGAGGGACGACTGAAGCTTTCTTT. Amino acid sequence: CASSEAWGGTTEAFF.

The chain has TRBV5-1 and TRBJ2-1, with a possible D match to TRBD2 (5 bases). Per germline, CDR1 SGHRS and CDR2 YFSETQ. V was pared by 0 bases and J by 8 bases, with 9 bases between. The CDR3 contains 13 residues. The chain's CDR3 is CASSLGGADEQFF. CDR3 nucleotide sequence: TGCGCCAGCAGCTTGGGCGGAGCGGATGAGCAGTTCTTC.

The genes are TRBV7-3 and TRBJ1-1, with D hard to call. This CDR3 region has 14 residues. The V gene's germline CDR1 is SGHTA and CDR2 FQGTGA. V was cut by 2 bases and J by 3 bases, with 10 bases left in between. The CDR3 sequence: CASSLYFQDTEAFF. CDR3 coding DNA: TGTGCCAGCAGCTTATATTTCCAGGACACTGAAGCTTTCTTT. The variable domain in full, completed from reference TRBV7-3 and TRBJ1-1, reads GAGVSQTPSNKVTEKGKYVELRCDPISGHTALYWYRQSLGQGPEFLIYFQGTGAADDSGLPNDRFFAVRPEGSVSTLKIQRTERGDSAVYLCASSLYFQDTEAFFGQGTRLTVV.